Presented here are 20 T cell receptor beta chains from one specimen sequenced in a study of control samples from healthy donors and cancer patients. The data were produced by immunoSEQ multiplex PCR, yet TCRdb's version contains in-frame clones alone and is incomplete. The top ten clones hold 2.6% of a sample with roughly 120,000 clones, 93% of them seen once. Sequenced sample: blood. Receptors were obtained from a man younger than 40 in good health.

The J gene is TRBJ2-1, the V gene TRBV9, with 8 bases lining up with TRBD2. J lost 8 bases, V lost 2 bases, and 9 bases had no gene match. Per the germline V gene, CDR1 is SGDLS and CDR2 is YYNGEE. CDR3 size: 15 residues. This chain's CDR3 is CASSVDGGARDEQFF. CDR3 bases: TGTGCCAGCAGCGTGGACGGGGGGGCCAGGGATGAGCAGTTCTTC. The full variable domain, in which reference TRBV9 and TRBJ2-1 provide the parts outside the CDR3, is DSGVTQTPKHLITATGQRVTLRCSPRSGDLSVYWYQQSLDQGLQFLIQYYNGEERAKGNILERFSAQQFPDLHSELNLSSLELGDSALYFCASSVDGGARDEQFFGPGTRLTVL.

The chain joins TRBV7-3 to TRBJ2-2; TRBD1 might be the D (6 bases). Trimming removed 8 bases at V and 8 bases at J, with 9 bases between. Germline V CDR1 and CDR2: SGHTA, FQGTGA. There are 11 residues in the CDR3. In nucleotides, the CDR3 is TGTGCCAGCGGGACATGGGGGGAGCTGTTTTTT. Amino acids: CASGTWGELFF.

V and J are TRBV7-3 and TRBJ2-2; D ambiguous. The CDR3 contains 14 residues. Germline loops: CDR1 SGHTA, CDR2 FQGTGA. V was clipped by 1 base and J by 3 bases, with 6 bases between them. The CDR3 coding sequence is TGTGCCAGCAGCTTAAGCTCGTACACCGGGGAGCTGTTTTTT. Amino acid sequence: CASSLSSYTGELFF.

The chain couples TRBV13 to TRBJ2-3; weak D call: TRBD1 (9 bases). V gave up 5 bases and J gave up 3 bases, with 21 bases separating them. In germline, CDR1 is PRHDT, CDR2 FYEKMQ (reference sequence). The CDR3 has 17 residues. CDR3: CASSTSGQGRFTDTQYF. CDR3 nucleotide sequence: TGTGCCAGCAGCACTAGCGGACAGGGGAGGTTTACAGATACGCAGTATTTT.

This chain links TRBV10-3 with TRBJ2-7, with D unresolved. V shed 6 bases and J shed 7 bases, with 10 bases lying between them. The CDR3 extends over 11 amino acids. Per the germline V gene, CDR1 is ENHRY and CDR2 is SYGVKD. The CDR3: CAIREAREQYF. CDR3 nucleotide sequence: TGTGCCATCAGGGAAGCACGGGAGCAGTACTTC.

J is TRBJ1-2 and V is TRBV18; 7 bases map to TRBD1. The CDR3 length is 14 residues. Unmatched junction bases numbered 7, after V lost 2 bases and J lost 7 bases. Per the germline V gene, CDR1 is KGHSH and CDR2 is LQKENI. CDR3 protein: CASSPDRVEGGYTF. The CDR3 DNA reads as TGTGCCAGCTCACCAGACAGGGTGGAGGGTGGCTACACCTTC. The full variable domain, its missing parts supplied by reference TRBV18 and TRBJ1-2, is NAGVMQNPRHLVRRRGQEARLRCSPMKGHSHVYWYRQLPEEGLKFMVYLQKENIIDESGMPKERFSAEFPKEGPSILRIQQVVRGDSAAYFCASSPDRVEGGYTFGSGTRLTVV.

The rearrangement links TRBV6-1 to TRBJ1-3; 10 bases agree with TRBD1. The germline gives CDR1 MNHNS, CDR2 SASEGT. V trimming: 3 bases; J trimming: 8 bases; junction bases outside the gene matches: 1. CDR3 length: 13 residues. DNA for the CDR3: TGTGCCAGCAGTGACGGACAGGGGGACACCATATATTTT. Translated, it gives CASSDGQGDTIYF.

This clone was seen only a few times. This chain links TRBV6-6 with TRBJ1-1; 9 bases are a match to TRBD1. This CDR3 is 14 amino acids long. CDR1 MNHNY and CDR2 SVGAGI come from the germline V gene (reference sequence). V dropped 5 bases and J dropped 7; count of bases not matched to a gene: 8. In DNA form, the CDR3 reads TGTGCCAGCAGTCAAACACAGGGGGCAGGTGAAGCTTTCTTT. It is translated as CASSQTQGAGEAFF.

The chain is built from TRBV18 and TRBJ2-3; D not certain. CDR1 is KGHSH, CDR2 LQKENI, per germline. V was cut by 0 bases and J by 6 bases, with 19 bases left in between. The CDR3 runs to 17 residues. CDR3 protein: CASSPPVGRQESDTQYF. The CDR3 region has the DNA TGTGCCAGCTCACCACCGGTGGGCCGTCAGGAGTCCGATACGCAGTATTTT.

This clone has only one observation. The genes are TRBV28 and TRBJ2-5; 8 positions agree with TRBD1. CDR1 is MDHEN and CDR2 is SYDVKM in the germline V gene. The V and J ends lost 5 bases and 3 bases, in that order; junction bases with no gene match: 26. The CDR3 is 21 amino acids. The chain's CDR3 is CASSMRATGVAAGGEKETQYF. In nucleotides, the CDR3 is TGTGCCAGCAGTATGCGGGCCACGGGGGTGGCGGCAGGGGGCGAAAAAGAGACCCAGTACTTC.

The CDR3, as DNA: TGTGCCAGCAGCCAAGTGGAGGGGGCCGGGGAGCTGTTTTTT. This gives the protein CASSQVEGAGELFF. The chain is built from TRBV3-1 (or the pseudogene TRBV3-2) and TRBJ2-2; D is possibly TRBD1 or TRBD2 (6 bases each). Germline CDR1 reads LGHDT; CDR2 reads YNNKEL (reference sequence). The CDR3 sequence is 14 residues long. With 1 base removed from V and 6 bases from J, the gap between germline ends came to 9 bases.

The CDR3 region has the DNA TGTGCCAGCAGTTTCCGGGGGTTACAAGAGACCCAGTACTTC. It translates to CASSFRGLQETQYF. V usage is TRBV27 and J usage is TRBJ2-5; possibly TRBD2 for D (6 bases). Germline CDR1 is MNHEY and CDR2 is SMNVEV (reference sequence). Trimming cost V 3 bases and J 2 bases, with 10 bases left between them. There are 14 residues in the CDR3.

This rearrangement joins TRBV6-1 to TRBJ2-7; 9 bases align to TRBD1. Germline trimming cut 2 bases from V and 6 bases from J; bases unmatched to any gene: 8. Germline loops: CDR1 MNHNS, CDR2 SASEGT. This CDR3 contains 15 residues. CDR3 bases: TGTGCCAGCAGTGAAATCTGGGACAGGGACCTCGAGCAGTACGTC. Its protein is CASSEIWDRDLEQYV.

This clone came up once. The chain combines TRBV25-1 with TRBJ1-1; D is possibly TRBD1 (5 bases). Germline V gene data show CDR1 as MGHDK and CDR2 as SYGVNS. The CDR3 consists of 13 residues. V lost 6 bases to trimming and J lost 3 bases, with 11 bases between them. The chain's CDR3 is CASRVGAHTEAFF. CDR3 nucleotides: TGTGCCAGCAGAGTAGGGGCCCACACTGAAGCTTTCTTT.

J is TRBJ2-7 and V is TRBV6-1, with a tentative D call TRBD1 (5 bases). Looked up from germline, CDR1 is MNHNS and CDR2 is SASEGT. CDR3 length: 15 amino acids. V shed 2 bases and J shed 4 bases, with 15 bases lying between them. This chain's CDR3 is CASSEIGVYEYEQYF. DNA for the CDR3: TGTGCCAGCAGTGAAATAGGGGTCTACGAATACGAGCAGTACTTC.

This chain links TRBV27 with TRBJ1-2; D gene ambiguous. The CDR3 has 13 amino acids. Germline V lookup: CDR1 MNHEY, CDR2 SMNVEV (reference sequence). Trimming removed 5 bases from V and 4 bases from J, with 11 bases in between. The CDR3, as DNA: TGTGCCAGCAGTCTCTCAGGCAGCTATGGCTACACCTTC. Encoded protein: CASSLSGSYGYTF.

This chain joins TRBV7-9 and TRBJ2-7, with D possibly being TRBD1 (6 bases). Trimming removed 4 bases from V and 0 bases from J, with 16 bases in between. Looked up from germline, CDR1 is SEHNR and CDR2 is FQNEAQ (reference sequence). CDR3 length equals 16 residues. The CDR3 loop is CASSSAWETGSYEQYF. Here the CDR3 DNA reads TGTGCCAGCAGCTCAGCCTGGGAGACAGGCTCCTACGAGCAGTACTTC. Full variable domain (rest looked up from reference TRBV7-9 and TRBJ2-7): DTGVSQNPRHKITKRGQNVTFRCDPISEHNRLYWYRQTLGQGPEFLTYFQNEAQLEKSRLLSDRFSAERPKGSFSTLEIQRTEQGDSAMYLCASSSAWETGSYEQYFGPGTRLTVT.

J is TRBJ1-1 and V is TRBV19; 9 nucleotides align to TRBD1. J lost 4 bases, V lost 7 bases, and 4 bases had no gene match. CDR3 length: 13 amino acids. CDR1 and CDR2 from the germline V gene are LNHDA and SQIVND (reference sequence). The CDR3 DNA is TGTGCCAGTATACAGGGGGCAGTCACTGAAGCTTTCTTT. Its protein is CASIQGAVTEAFF.

The rearrangement uses TRBV5-1 and TRBJ1-5; D remains unclear. The CDR3 is made up of 17 amino acids. The ends were cut back, 2 bases at V and 3 bases at J, with 18 bases in the middle. CDR1 is SGHRS and CDR2 is YFSETQ in the germline V gene. For the CDR3, the DNA is TGCGCCAGCAGCTTATGGGCTTTATGGAGGGACAATCAGCCCCAGCATTTT. This codes for CASSLWALWRDNQPQHF.

This clone is a singleton in its sample. The chain is built from TRBV5-5 and TRBJ2-1; D perhaps matches TRBD1 (5 bases). The V end lost 4 bases, the J end lost 7 bases, and 9 bases lay between the germline ends. CDR3 length equals 12 residues. Germline V gene data show CDR1 as SGHKS and CDR2 as YYEKEE (reference sequence). The CDR3 DNA sequence: TGTGCCAGCAGCCCCAGGGCAAATGAGCAGTTCTTC. Protein: CASSPRANEQFF.